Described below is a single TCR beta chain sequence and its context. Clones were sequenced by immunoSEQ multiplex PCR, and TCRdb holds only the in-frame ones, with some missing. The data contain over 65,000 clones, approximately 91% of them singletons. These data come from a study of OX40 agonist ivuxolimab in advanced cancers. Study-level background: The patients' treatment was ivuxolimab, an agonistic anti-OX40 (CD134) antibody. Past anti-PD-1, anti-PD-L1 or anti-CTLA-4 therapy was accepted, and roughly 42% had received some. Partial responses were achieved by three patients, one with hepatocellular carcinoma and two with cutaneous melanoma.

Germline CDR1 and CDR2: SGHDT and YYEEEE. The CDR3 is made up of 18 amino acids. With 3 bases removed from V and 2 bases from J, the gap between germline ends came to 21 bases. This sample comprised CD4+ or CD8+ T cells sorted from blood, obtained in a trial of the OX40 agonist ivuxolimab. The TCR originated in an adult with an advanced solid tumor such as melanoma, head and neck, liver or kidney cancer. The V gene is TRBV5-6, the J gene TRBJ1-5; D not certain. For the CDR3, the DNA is TGTGCCAGCAGCTATGGCTACGGGTCCGGGTTTGGCAATCAGCCCCAGCATTTT. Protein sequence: CASSYGYGSGFGNQPQHF.